The 5 T cell receptor beta chains in this list originate from one sample, sequenced in a study of beta chain features in type 1 diabetes. The entirety of the isolated RNA underwent reverse transcription, so expressed TCRB transcripts were sequenced. Measured with immunoSEQ multiplex PCR; TCRdb has only the in-frame clones, and not every one. This table has about 140,000 clones, less than 9% appearing once. The source material was central memory CD4+ T cells from blood. The receptors derive from a woman in her 30s in good health.

This clone has only a few counts. The V gene is TRBV30, the J gene TRBJ1-2, with a tentative D call TRBD1 (5 bases). The CDR3 is 12 amino acids. Germline assignment: CDR1 GTSNPN and CDR2 SVGIG (reference sequence). Trimming removed 4 bases from V and 4 bases from J, with 10 bases in between. This chain's CDR3 is CAWNGGSYGYTF. CDR3 DNA: TGTGCCTGGAACGGGGGAAGCTATGGCTACACCTTC.

The chain employs TRBV10-3 and TRBJ2-2; TRBD1 aligns across 8 bases. Trimming took 8 bases from V and 4 from J; bases not matched to a gene: 15. Germline CDR1 and CDR2: ENHRY and SYGVKD. CDR3 size: 17 residues. DNA for the CDR3: TGTGCCATCGGACCGGGACAGGAGGTTTTGGGCACCGGGGAGCTGTTTTTT. Translating gives CAIGPGQEVLGTGELFF.

In its sample, this clone was seen a few times. The chain uses TRBV6-1 and TRBJ1-2, with 7 bases fitting TRBD1. V shed 7 bases, J shed 4 bases, and the junction held 6 bases outside the gene matches. CDR1 is MNHNS, CDR2 SASEGT, per germline. The CDR3 is 13 amino acids. The CDR3 region is CASKRTGTYGYTF. In DNA, the CDR3 is TGTGCCAGCAAAAGGACAGGTACCTATGGCTACACCTTC.

The gene calls are TRBV5-6 and TRBJ2-3; D not certain. Germline V gene sequence: CDR1 SGHDT, CDR2 YYEEEE. Trimming took 5 bases from V and 1 from J, leaving 8 bases between them. The length of the CDR3 is 13 residues. Here the CDR3 reads CASRLLRTDTQYF. CDR3 nucleotides: TGTGCCAGCAGATTGCTACGCACAGATACGCAGTATTTT.

V gene TRBV2 combines with J gene TRBJ1-2; D is perhaps TRBD1 (5 bases). CDR1 is SNHLY, CDR2 FYNNEI, per germline. This CDR3 contains 12 residues. Trimming removed 6 bases at V and 4 bases at J, with 9 bases between. The CDR3 spells CASRSQGYGYTF. CDR3 nucleotide sequence: TGTGCCAGCAGGTCCCAGGGCTATGGCTACACCTTC.